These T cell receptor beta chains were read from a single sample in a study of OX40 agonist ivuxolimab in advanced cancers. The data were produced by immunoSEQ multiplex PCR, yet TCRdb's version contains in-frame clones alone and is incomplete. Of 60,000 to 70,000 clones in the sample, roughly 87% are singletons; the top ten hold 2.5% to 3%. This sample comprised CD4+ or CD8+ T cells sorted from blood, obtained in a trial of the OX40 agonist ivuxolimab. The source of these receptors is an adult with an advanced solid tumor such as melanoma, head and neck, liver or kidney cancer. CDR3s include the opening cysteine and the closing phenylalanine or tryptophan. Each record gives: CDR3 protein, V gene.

CDR3aa: CASSRLQSRAYEQYF
v_gene: TRBV7-9

CDR3aa: CASSGRGTIQETQYF
v_gene: TRBV6-1

CDR3aa: CASSVQQATGYTF
v_gene: TRBV2

CDR3aa: CASSPPVGGSYNEQFF
v_gene: TRBV14

CDR3aa: CATSGVGHPNYGYTF
v_gene: TRBV15

CDR3aa: CASSLGLPGVDEQFF
v_gene: TRBV7-2

CDR3aa: CASSLAGQGAYEQYF
v_gene: TRBV7-2

CDR3aa: CASSLDRRLAGGLEETQYF
v_gene: TRBV2

CDR3aa: CASSLLAGETQYF
v_gene: TRBV11-3

CDR3aa: CASSGQGLAKNIQYF
v_gene: TRBV6-5

CDR3aa: CASSYGTDNEQFF
v_gene: TRBV6-5

CDR3aa: CASSQAGAGWNTEAFF
v_gene: TRBV4-1

CDR3aa: CASSKGQGHYEQYF
v_gene: TRBV7-2

CDR3aa: CASSMSSLGRYEQYF
v_gene: TRBV19

CDR3aa: CASSLATGFGNGYEQYF
v_gene: TRBV4-3

CDR3aa: CASSYGQGLDTQYF
v_gene: TRBV28

CDR3aa: CASSPGTSLYEQYF
v_gene: TRBV28

CDR3aa: CASSLLTGAGNTIYF
v_gene: TRBV7-9

CDR3aa: CASSLSLGADTQYF
v_gene: TRBV27

CDR3aa: CARSLSEQYNEQFF
v_gene: TRBV5-3

CDR3aa: CASSASGGGETQYF
v_gene: TRBV9

CDR3aa: CATSRGGTGGYEQYF
v_gene: TRBV15

CDR3aa: CSVGGANYGYTF
v_gene: TRBV29-1

CDR3aa: CASSLGDSLGAFF
v_gene: TRBV28

CDR3aa: CASSDRLAWETQYF
v_gene: TRBV2

CDR3aa: CAIRPQGADNEQFF
v_gene: TRBV7-2

CDR3aa: CASSLNSGQETQYF
v_gene: TRBV7-9

CDR3aa: CASSWLTGKNYEQYF
v_gene: TRBV7-2

CDR3aa: CASSDNVGGGLSGELFF
v_gene: TRBV10-1

CDR3aa: CASSSLKRGLGELFF
v_gene: TRBV6-6

CDR3aa: CASRLEGTGTEAFF
v_gene: TRBV7-9

CDR3aa: CASSFRGSAGANVLTF
v_gene: TRBV28

CDR3aa: CASSHFQGGIEKLFF
v_gene: TRBV16

CDR3aa: CASSLLGGSDEQYF
v_gene: TRBV28

CDR3aa: CAWSVVGHEQFF
v_gene: TRBV30

CDR3aa: CASSSNRALNTEAFF
v_gene: TRBV7-2